These 26 T cell receptor beta chains originate from one sample sequenced in a study of blood T cell repertoires in COVID-19. The repertoire was sequenced with immunoSEQ multiplex PCR; TCRdb's copy has only in-frame clones and lacks some. This table holds 200,000 to 250,000 clones, 80% to 90% found once. Sequenced input: PBMCs or T cells enriched from blood (not recorded which). These receptor sequences come from a woman under 40 who had been exposed to COVID-19.

J is TRBJ1-2 and V is TRBV25-1, with a tentative D call TRBD1 (6 bases). The ends were cut back, 3 bases at V and 7 bases at J, with 18 bases in the middle. The CDR3 contains 15 residues. CDR1 and CDR2 (germline): MGHDK, SYGVNS. CDR3 region: CASSDPLDRLAGYTF. The CDR3 coding sequence is TGTGCCAGCAGTGATCCCCTCGACAGGCTCGCTGGCTACACCTTC.

The chain joins TRBV24-1 to TRBJ2-1; no clear D gene. The germline V gene encodes CDR1 KGHDR and CDR2 SFDVKD. V shed 11 bases and J shed 4 bases, with 14 bases lying between them. This CDR3 contains 13 residues. The CDR3 is CAIADRVYNEQFF. DNA for the CDR3: TGTGCCATTGCAGATCGGGTATACAATGAGCAGTTCTTC.

The rearrangement joins TRBV27 to TRBJ2-7; 13 bases are shared with TRBD2. The V segment lost 6 bases and the J segment 2 bases; nucleotides outside the gene matches: 4. Germline V gene sequence: CDR1 MNHEY, CDR2 SMNVEV (reference sequence). This CDR3 contains 15 residues. CDR3: CASSRGTSGAYEQYF. CDR3 sequence (DNA): TGTGCCAGCAGCCGAGGGACTAGCGGGGCCTACGAGCAGTACTTC.

The chain carries TRBV27 and TRBJ2-1, with 9 bases fitting TRBD2. CDR1 is MNHEY, CDR2 SMNVEV, per germline (reference sequence). This CDR3 has 16 residues. The J segment lost 5 bases and the V segment lost 4 bases, leaving 9 bases of the junction unmatched. Written as DNA, the CDR3 is TGTGCCAGCAGTTATGCGGTAGCGGGAGTGGACAATGAGCAGTTCTTC. Its protein product is CASSYAVAGVDNEQFF.

J is TRBJ1-1 and V is TRBV12-3 or TRBV12-4, with D unclear. Trimming removed 3 bases from V and 5 bases from J, with 4 bases in between. This CDR3 spans 11 amino acids. CDR3 residues: CASSFETEAFF. In DNA, the CDR3 is TGTGCCAGCAGTTTTGAGACTGAAGCTTTCTTT.

Details on this clone: The same CDR3 also results from other DNA sequences found in this sample. J is TRBJ1-1 and V is TRBV3-1 (or the pseudogene TRBV3-2), with unresolved D. The CDR3 loop spans 13 amino acids. Germline CDR1 reads LGHDT; CDR2 reads YNNKEL (reference sequence). V shed 2 bases and J shed 1 base, with 5 bases lying between them. The CDR3 DNA is TGTGCCAGCAGCCAAACTGGGAACACTGAAGCTTTCTTT. This encodes CASSQTGNTEAFF.

The chain carries TRBV12-5 and TRBJ2-1; D might be TRBD1 (6 bases). Germline assignment: CDR1 LGHNT and CDR2 FRNRAP. V lost 4 bases and J lost 4, with 14 bases in between. This CDR3 region has 15 residues. The CDR3 here is CASGSTGPDYNEQFF. The CDR3 DNA follows: TGTGCTAGTGGTTCTACAGGGCCTGATTACAATGAGCAGTTCTTC.

The chain links TRBV23-1 to TRBJ1-4, with TRBD1 matching over 8 bases. TRBV23-1 is assigned to the ORF class and has an uncertain function. The ends lost 0 bases at V and 2 bases at J; junction bases unmatched: 8. The CDR3 runs 18 residues. CDR3 DNA sequence: TGCGCCAGCAGTCAATCGGGGGCAGGGGGCTGGACTAATGAAAAACTGTTTTTT. This translates into CASSQSGAGGWTNEKLFF.

The chain combines TRBV19 with TRBJ1-4; D is possibly TRBD1 (5 bases). Germline V gives CDR1 LNHDA, CDR2 SQIVND (reference sequence). The CDR3 is 14 amino acids. V was pared by 3 bases and J by 6 bases, with 11 bases between. The CDR3 nucleotides are TGTGCCAGTAGTATTACACAGGATTATGAAAAACTGTTTTTT. This sequence encodes CASSITQDYEKLFF.

This clone was detected only a few times. The J gene is TRBJ1-2, the V gene TRBV15; D might be TRBD1 (5 bases). The ends were cut back, 3 bases at V and 4 bases at J, with 6 bases in the middle. From germline, CDR1 is LNHNV and CDR2 YYDKDF (reference sequence). There are 12 residues in the CDR3. The CDR3 DNA reads TGTGCCACCAGCAGGGACACCTATGGCTACACCTTC. Protein: CATSRDTYGYTF.

The chain couples TRBV27 to TRBJ2-7, with 14 nucleotides matching TRBD2. CDR1 is MNHEY and CDR2 is SMNVEV in the germline V gene (reference sequence). The V and J ends lost 5 bases and 5 bases, in that order; junction bases with no gene match: 11. The CDR3 has 17 residues. The CDR3 region has the DNA TGTGCCAGCAGTGCGACTAGCGGGAGGGCCTTTAAGAACGAGCAGTACTTC. Its protein is CASSATSGRAFKNEQYF.

This clone was counted only a few times. The chain employs TRBV19 and TRBJ1-2; D uncertain. This CDR3 region has 15 residues. The ends were cut back, 6 bases at V and 4 bases at J, with 18 bases in the middle. The germline CDR1 and CDR2 sequences are LNHDA and SQIVND (reference sequence). The CDR3 loop is CASSLGRRASYGYTF. Written as DNA, the CDR3 is TGTGCCAGTAGCTTGGGGAGAAGAGCGAGCTATGGCTACACCTTC.

The chain couples TRBV9 to TRBJ2-2, with 8 bases that match TRBD1. The CDR3 is 15 residues long. V dropped 7 bases and J dropped 7; count of bases not matched to a gene: 12. The germline V gene encodes CDR1 SGDLS and CDR2 YYNGEE. The CDR3 protein is CASGTGQTIGGELFF. The DNA of the CDR3 is TGTGCCAGCGGGACAGGCCAGACTATTGGCGGGGAGCTGTTTTTT.

The chain uses TRBV5-1 and TRBJ1-1; D is possibly TRBD1 (5 bases). This CDR3 comprises 14 residues. CDR1 is SGHRS and CDR2 is YFSETQ in the germline V gene. V gave up 1 base and J gave up 3 bases, with 10 bases separating them. For the CDR3, the DNA is TGCGCCAGCAGCTTGTGGGGGGTGGACACTGAAGCTTTCTTT. Translated, it gives CASSLWGVDTEAFF.

The rearrangement uses TRBV4-1 and TRBJ2-7; 10 bases are shared with TRBD2. The germline V gene has CDR1 MGHRA and CDR2 YSYEKL. This CDR3 has 16 residues. The V gene end was trimmed by 1 base and the J gene end by 4 bases; junction bases not matched to a gene: 7. This chain's CDR3 is CASSQASGRAFYEQYF. The CDR3 DNA sequence: TGCGCCAGCAGCCAAGCCAGCGGGAGGGCCTTTTACGAGCAGTACTTC.

The rearrangement uses TRBV18 and TRBJ1-3; no reliable D call. The CDR3 loop spans 15 amino acids. V lost 2 bases to trimming and J lost 8 bases, with 16 bases between them. Looked up from germline, CDR1 is KGHSH and CDR2 is LQKENI. The CDR3 bases are TGTGCCAGCTCACCAACTACGAGCCTCTATGACACCATATATTTT. Protein sequence: CASSPTTSLYDTIYF.

This sequence joins TRBV5-6 and TRBJ2-5, with 9 positions matching TRBD1. This CDR3 spans 13 amino acids. Germline loops: CDR1 SGHDT, CDR2 YYEEEE. J lost 5 bases, V lost 10 bases, and 9 bases had no gene match. The CDR3 DNA is TGTGCCGACAACAGGGGGCGTGGGGAGACCCAGTACTTC. Its translation is CADNRGRGETQYF.

The chain uses TRBV27 and TRBJ1-5, with D maybe TRBD1 (5 bases). The CDR3 runs 13 residues. Germline V gene sequence: CDR1 MNHEY, CDR2 SMNVEV (reference sequence). V lost 2 bases to trimming and J lost 6 bases, with 8 bases between them. CDR3 amino acids: CASSLGGGQPQHF. The CDR3, as DNA: TGTGCCAGCAGTTTAGGGGGAGGTCAGCCCCAGCATTTT.

The rearrangement uses TRBV12-5 and TRBJ1-2; TRBD1 might be the D (5 bases). The CDR3 has 14 residues. The germline V and J ends were trimmed by 2 bases and 4 bases, with 11 bases remaining between them. Germline loops: CDR1 LGHNT, CDR2 FRNRAP. The CDR3 DNA reads as TGTGCTAGTGGTTTGACAGGTCCAGCCTATGGCTACACCTTC. This sequence encodes CASGLTGPAYGYTF.

The chain is built from TRBV5-1 and TRBJ1-2; 8 bases align to TRBD1. With 1 base clipped from V and 3 bases from J, the junction kept 8 bases outside the gene matches. The germline gives CDR1 SGHRS, CDR2 YFSETQ. The CDR3 is made up of 16 amino acids. CDR3 amino acids: CASSLRPGGLDYGYTF. In DNA form, the CDR3 reads TGCGCCAGCAGCTTGCGGCCAGGGGGCTTGGACTATGGCTACACCTTC.

This clone has just one count. DNA of the CDR3: TGTGCCAGCAGCGGGGGGACAGGGTCCATGAACACTGAAGCTTTCTTT. Its protein is CASSGGTGSMNTEAFF. The chain is built from TRBV9 and TRBJ1-1; 9 nucleotides align to TRBD1. Germline V CDR1 and CDR2: SGDLS, YYNGEE. This CDR3 comprises 16 residues. Losses at the gene ends were 3 bases for V and 0 bases for J; bases not matched to a gene: 6. Filled out from reference TRBV9 and TRBJ1-1, the complete variable domain reads DSGVTQTPKHLITATGQRVTLRCSPRSGDLSVYWYQQSLDQGLQFLIQYYNGEERAKGNILERFSAQQFPDLHSELNLSSLELGDSALYFCASSGGTGSMNTEAFFGQGTRLTVV.

The chain has TRBV30 and TRBJ1-2; 9 bases match TRBD1. Germline V gene lookup returns CDR1 GTSNPN and CDR2 SVGIG (reference sequence). The V and J ends lost 3 bases and 5 bases, in that order; junction bases with no gene match: 7. CDR3 size: 14 residues. The CDR3 DNA reads TGTGCCTGGAGAGCTCACAGGGGGCTTTATGGCTACACCTTC. Encoded protein: CAWRAHRGLYGYTF.

This clone occurred a few times. The gene calls are TRBV10-3 and TRBJ2-7, with 7 bases aligning to TRBD2. The CDR3 is 14 amino acids. From germline, CDR1 is ENHRY and CDR2 SYGVKD. Trimming cost V 2 bases and J 6 bases; bases outside gene matches: 7. The CDR3 spells CAISEGLDIGEQYF. Written as DNA, the CDR3 is TGTGCCATCAGTGAGGGACTAGATATCGGCGAGCAGTACTTC.

The chain carries TRBV2 and TRBJ1-2; D not resolved. The CDR3 is 14 residues long. V dropped 0 bases and J dropped 2 bases, with 7 bases sitting between them. Germline CDR1 SNHLY, CDR2 FYNNEI. In DNA, the CDR3 is TGTGCCAGCAGTGAAGCTACAGTAAACTATGGCTACACCTTC. This codes for CASSEATVNYGYTF.

This clone has only one observation. The CDR3 DNA reads TGTGCCAGCAGCCCGGGACAGAGATCCACAGATACGCAGTATTTT. It specifies CASSPGQRSTDTQYF. This chain joins TRBV7-2 and TRBJ2-3; TRBD1 agrees at 7 bases. Germline-derived CDR1 and CDR2 are SGHTA and FQGNSA. This CDR3 contains 15 residues. V trimming: 5 bases; J trimming: 2 bases; junction bases outside the gene matches: 7.

V is TRBV6-1 and J is TRBJ2-2; maybe TRBD2 (6 bases). The CDR3 consists of 17 residues. Per germline, CDR1 MNHNS and CDR2 SASEGT. V was shortened by 2 bases and J by 0 bases, with 13 bases between the two germline ends. CDR3 coding DNA: TGTGCCAGCAGTGAAAGGAGGGTCGTCCCGAACACCGGGGAGCTGTTTTTT. Translated: CASSERRVVPNTGELFF.